A selection of T cell receptor beta chains follows, all from one sample in a study of blood T cell repertoires in COVID-19. Assay used: immunoSEQ multiplex PCR; TCRdb lists only in-frame clones, some missing. Of 360,000 or so clones in the sample, approximately 89% were seen once. The specimen sequenced was peripheral blood. The receptors were gathered from an older woman with COVID-19, enrolled during active disease. Both conserved end residues are part of each CDR3. Fields, in order: D gene, J gene, clone size, V gene, CDR3 DNA, CDR3 protein. D genes are given only for firm matches. For some rows the clone size is stated as once, few or many, or as a class when expanded; others skip it.

NA TRBJ1-4 NA TRBV6-6 TGTGCCAGCAGGCCCCAGAATGAAAAACTGTTTTTT CASRPQNEKLFF
NA TRBJ1-5 NA TRBV2 TGTGCCAGCAGTGAAGAGACGGGTGGGAATCAGCCCCAGCATTTT CASSEETGGNQPQHF
TRBD1 TRBJ1-2 once TRBV2 TGTGCCAGCAGGGAAGGACAGGACTCTAACTATGGCTACACCTTC CASREGQDSNYGYTF
TRBD1 TRBJ1-3 NA TRBV18 TGTGCCAGCTCACGGGGACAGGCGATCTCTGGAAACACCATATATTTT CASSRGQAISGNTIYF
TRBD2 TRBJ2-1 NA TRBV29-1 TGCAGCGTTGCGGCGGGGGGTCTCAATGAGCAGTTCTTC CSVAAGGLNEQFF
TRBD1 TRBJ1-2 NA TRBV7-9 TGTGCCAGCAGCTTCCACGACAGGGACCCTAACTATGGCTACACCTTC CASSFHDRDPNYGYTF
NA TRBJ2-5 NA TRBV27 TGTGCCAGCAGTTTATGGAGGCAAGAGACCCAGTACTTC CASSLWRQETQYF
TRBD1 TRBJ1-1 NA TRBV7-9 TGTGCCAGCAAGACAGGGTTGAACACTGAAGCTTTCTTT CASKTGLNTEAFF
TRBD2 TRBJ2-1 NA TRBV3-1/TRBV3-2 TGTGCCAGCAGCTCTCACTTGGGGACTAGCGGGGGGGCCCTTGAGCAGTTCTTC CASSSHLGTSGGALEQFF
TRBD1 TRBJ1-5 NA TRBV15 TGTGCCACCACTTCTGACAGGGTTAGTCAGGATAGCAATCAGCCCCAGCATTTT CATTSDRVSQDSNQPQHF
NA TRBJ1-5 NA TRBV27 TGTGCCAGCAGTTTAACCAGAAATCAGCCCCAGCATTTT CASSLTRNQPQHF
NA TRBJ1-3 NA TRBV30 TGTGCCTGGAGTCCGGTGGCGGAAACTGGAAACACCATATATTTT CAWSPVAETGNTIYF
NA TRBJ1-5 NA TRBV6-5 TGTGCCAGCAGACCAGACAGGTATCGGCAGCCCCAGCATTTT CASRPDRYRQPQHF
TRBD2 TRBJ2-3 NA TRBV27 TGTGCCAGCAGTTTGGGCGGGGGGGCAGATACGCAGTATTTT CASSLGGGADTQYF
TRBD1 TRBJ1-5 NA TRBV6-6 TGTGCCAGCAGAAGACAGGGATATCAGCCCCAGCATTTT CASRRQGYQPQHF
TRBD1 TRBJ2-6 few TRBV28 TGTGCCAGCAGTAAGGGACAGGTCTATCTTTCTTCTGGGGCCAACGTCCTGACTTTC CASSKGQVYLSSGANVLTF
TRBD1 TRBJ1-6 NA TRBV5-6 TGTGCCAGCAACAGATTGGACAGGGATAATTCACCCCTCCACTTT CASNRLDRDNSPLHF
NA TRBJ1-4 NA TRBV2 TGTGCCAGCAGTGAAGGGCGGTCTGAAAAACTGTTTTTT CASSEGRSEKLFF
TRBD2 TRBJ2-1 NA TRBV7-3 TGTGCCAGCAGCCGGGAGGGCGATGAGCAGTTCTTC CASSREGDEQFF
NA TRBJ2-7 NA TRBV27 TGTGCCAGCAGTTTATCACCTCAGTACGAGCAGTACTTC CASSLSPQYEQYF
NA TRBJ1-2 NA TRBV3-1/TRBV3-2 TGTGCCAGCAGCCAAGTCCAGGGAATATACGGCTACACCTTC CASSQVQGIYGYTF
NA TRBJ1-5 NA TRBV5-1 TGCGCCAGCAGCTTGGAATGGGGAGGGGGTCAGCCCCAGCATTTT CASSLEWGGGQPQHF